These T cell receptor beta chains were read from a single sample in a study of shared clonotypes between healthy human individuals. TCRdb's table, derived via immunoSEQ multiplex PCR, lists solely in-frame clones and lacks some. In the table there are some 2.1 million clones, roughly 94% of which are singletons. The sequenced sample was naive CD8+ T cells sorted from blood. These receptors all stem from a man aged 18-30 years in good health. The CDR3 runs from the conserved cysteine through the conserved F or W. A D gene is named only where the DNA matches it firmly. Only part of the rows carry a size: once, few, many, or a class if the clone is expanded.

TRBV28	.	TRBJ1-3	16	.	TGTGCCAGCCAAAGCCCAGGGGAGCTATCTGGAAACACCATATATTTT	CASQSPGELSGNTIYF
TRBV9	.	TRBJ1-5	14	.	TGTGCCAGCTCTTCCGGGAATAGCAATCAGCCCCAGCATTTT	CASSSGNSNQPQHF
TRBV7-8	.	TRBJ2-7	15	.	TGTGCCAGCAGCTTAGCGGGGGGATTTACCTACGAGCAGTACTTC	CASSLAGGFTYEQYF
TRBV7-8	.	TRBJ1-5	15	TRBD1	TGTGCCAGCAGCTTATTGCAGGGGGCGAATCAGCCCCAGCATTTT	CASSLLQGANQPQHF
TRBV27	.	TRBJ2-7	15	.	TGTGCCAGCAGCGACGGGAACGGGGAAACCTACGAGCAGTACTTC	CASSDGNGETYEQYF
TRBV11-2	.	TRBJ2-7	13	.	TGTGCCAGCAGCTTGACAGAGTCCTACGAGCAGTACTTC	CASSLTESYEQYF
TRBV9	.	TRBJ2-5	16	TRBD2	TGTGCCAGCAGCCCCATGGCTAGCGGGCCGAGGGAGACCCAGTACTTC	CASSPMASGPRETQYF
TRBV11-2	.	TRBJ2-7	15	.	TGTGCCAGCAGCTTAGAGGGACGGGCGACCTACGAGCAGTACTTC	CASSLEGRATYEQYF
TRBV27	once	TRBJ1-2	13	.	TGTGCCAGCAGCTTAAGCACTAACTATGGCTACACCTTC	CASSLSTNYGYTF
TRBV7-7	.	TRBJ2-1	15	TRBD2	TGTGCTAGCAGCTTCGGGACTAGCGGGATGGATGAGCAGTTCTTC	CASSFGTSGMDEQFF